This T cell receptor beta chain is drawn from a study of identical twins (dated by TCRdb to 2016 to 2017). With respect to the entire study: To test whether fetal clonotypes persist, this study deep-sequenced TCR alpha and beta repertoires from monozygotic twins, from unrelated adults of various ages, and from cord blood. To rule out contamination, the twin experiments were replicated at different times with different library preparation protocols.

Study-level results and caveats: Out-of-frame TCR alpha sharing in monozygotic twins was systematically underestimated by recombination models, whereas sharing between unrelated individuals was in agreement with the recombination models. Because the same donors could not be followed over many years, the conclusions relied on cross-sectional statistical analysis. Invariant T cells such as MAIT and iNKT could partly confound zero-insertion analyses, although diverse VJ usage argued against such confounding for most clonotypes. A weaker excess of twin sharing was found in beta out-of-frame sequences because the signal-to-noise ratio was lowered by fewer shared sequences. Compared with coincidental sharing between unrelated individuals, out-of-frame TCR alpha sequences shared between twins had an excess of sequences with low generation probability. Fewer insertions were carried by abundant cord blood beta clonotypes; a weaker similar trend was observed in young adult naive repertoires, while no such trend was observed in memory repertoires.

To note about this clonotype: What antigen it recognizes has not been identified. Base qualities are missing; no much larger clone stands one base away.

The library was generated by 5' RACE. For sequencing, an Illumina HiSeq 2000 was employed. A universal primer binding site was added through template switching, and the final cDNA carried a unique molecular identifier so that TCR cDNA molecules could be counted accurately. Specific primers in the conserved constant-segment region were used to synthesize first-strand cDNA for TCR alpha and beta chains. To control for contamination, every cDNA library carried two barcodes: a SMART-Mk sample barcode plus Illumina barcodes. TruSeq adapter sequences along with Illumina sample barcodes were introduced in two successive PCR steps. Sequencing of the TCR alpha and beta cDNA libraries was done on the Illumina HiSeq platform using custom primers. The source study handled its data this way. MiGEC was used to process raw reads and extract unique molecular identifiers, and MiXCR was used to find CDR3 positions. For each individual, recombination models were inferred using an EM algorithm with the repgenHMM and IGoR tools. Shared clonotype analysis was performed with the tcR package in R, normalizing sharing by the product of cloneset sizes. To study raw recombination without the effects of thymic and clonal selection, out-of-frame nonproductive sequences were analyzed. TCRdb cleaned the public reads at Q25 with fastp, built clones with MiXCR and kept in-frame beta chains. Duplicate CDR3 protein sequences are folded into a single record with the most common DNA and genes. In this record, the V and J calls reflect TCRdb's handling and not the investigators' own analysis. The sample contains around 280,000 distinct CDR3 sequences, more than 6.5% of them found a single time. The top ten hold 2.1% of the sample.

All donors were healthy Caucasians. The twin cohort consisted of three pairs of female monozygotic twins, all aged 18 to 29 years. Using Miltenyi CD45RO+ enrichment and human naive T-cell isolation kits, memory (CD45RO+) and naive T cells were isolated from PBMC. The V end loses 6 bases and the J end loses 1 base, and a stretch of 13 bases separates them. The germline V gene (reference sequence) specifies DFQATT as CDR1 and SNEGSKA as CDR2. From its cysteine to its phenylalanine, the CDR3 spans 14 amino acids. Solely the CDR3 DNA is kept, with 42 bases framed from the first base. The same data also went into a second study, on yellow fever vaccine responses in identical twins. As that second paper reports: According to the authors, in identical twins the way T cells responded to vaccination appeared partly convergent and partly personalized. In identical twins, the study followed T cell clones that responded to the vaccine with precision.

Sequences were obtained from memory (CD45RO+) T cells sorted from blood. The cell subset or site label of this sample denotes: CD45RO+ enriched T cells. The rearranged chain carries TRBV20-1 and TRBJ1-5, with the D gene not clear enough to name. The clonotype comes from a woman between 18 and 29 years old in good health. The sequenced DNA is TGCAGTGCCATCTACCCTAAGAGCAATCAGCCCCAGCATTTT. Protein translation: CSAIYPKSNQPQHF.